These 21 T cell receptor beta chains came from one sample sequenced in a study of shared clonotypes between healthy human individuals. Measured with immunoSEQ multiplex PCR; TCRdb has only the in-frame clones, and not every one. In the table there are 550,000 to 850,000 clones, around two thirds of which are singletons. Input material: memory CD4+ T cells sorted from blood. As for subset: CD45RA-negative fraction. Receptors originate from a woman younger than 45 in good health.

This clone was detected a few times. The rearrangement joins TRBV27 to TRBJ2-2; 7 bases fit TRBD1. CDR3 length equals 14 residues. J lost 7 bases, V lost 3 bases, and 5 bases had no gene match. CDR1 and CDR2 (germline): MNHEY, SMNVEV (reference sequence). CDR3: CASSLTGSGGELFF. The CDR3 bases are TGTGCCAGCAGTTTGACAGGGTCCGGCGGGGAGCTGTTTTTT.

This clone was counted a single time. The chain carries TRBV6-5 and TRBJ2-3, with 10 bases aligning to TRBD2. The germline CDR1 and CDR2 sequences are MNHEY and SVGAGI. The CDR3 contains 14 residues. With V trimmed by 9 bases and J by 1 base, 4 bases remained unmatched. CDR3 sequence (DNA): TGTGCCAGTGGAGGACTAGCGGGCACAGATACGCAGTATTTT. It translates to CASGGLAGTDTQYF.

The chain uses TRBV27 and TRBJ2-1; TRBD2 aligns across 13 bases. In germline, CDR1 is MNHEY, CDR2 SMNVEV (reference sequence). The CDR3 length is 14 residues. Trimming at V came to 6 bases and at J to 10 bases, leaving 6 bases not matched to a gene. The CDR3 coding sequence is TGTGCCAGCAGAAGGACTAGCGGGAGATGGGAGCAGTTCTTC. It translates to CASRRTSGRWEQFF.

This chain joins TRBV10-1 and TRBJ2-5, with TRBD2 identical over 8 bases. The trim removed 4 bases at V and 1 base at J, leaving 5 bases unmatched. Looked up from germline, CDR1 is WNHNN and CDR2 is SYGVQD (reference sequence). The CDR3 is made up of 15 amino acids. The CDR3 nucleotides read TGCGCCAGCAGTGGTACTAGCGGCCCCCAAGAGACCCAGTACTTC. Protein sequence: CASSGTSGPQETQYF.

CDR3 loop: CASSLGPTGNGEQYF. DNA of the CDR3: TGTGCCAGCAGCTTGGGGCCGACAGGGAACGGTGAGCAGTACTTC. The chain has TRBV5-5 and TRBJ2-7; 7 bases are shared with TRBD1. Trimming took 0 bases from V and 7 from J; bases not matched to a gene: 10. The germline gives CDR1 SGHKS, CDR2 YYEKEE (reference sequence). CDR3 length equals 15 residues.

In regard to this clone: Other DNA sequences in this sample translate to the same CDR3. The chain carries TRBV30 and TRBJ2-7; 7 bases align to TRBD2. Trimming at V came to 0 bases and at J to 2 bases, leaving 4 bases not matched to a gene. Germline V gives CDR1 GTSNPN, CDR2 SVGIG (reference sequence). The CDR3 runs to 14 residues. DNA of the CDR3: TGTGCCTGGAGTGTTCCCGGGGGGACCTACGAGCAGTACTTC. Translating gives CAWSVPGGTYEQYF.

In its sample, this clone was seen a few times. V usage is TRBV30 and J usage is TRBJ1-5, with a weak D call TRBD1 (5 bases). There are 15 residues in the CDR3. Looked up from germline, CDR1 is GTSNPN and CDR2 is SVGIG (reference sequence). Trimming took off 6 bases at V and 4 bases at J, with 19 bases between the two ends. CDR3 loop: CACQTPGGKNQPQHF. In DNA, the CDR3 is TGTGCCTGCCAAACGCCGGGGGGGAAAAATCAGCCCCAGCATTTT.

The chain uses TRBV2 and TRBJ2-5; possibly TRBD1 or TRBD2 for D (6 bases each). Germline V lookup: CDR1 SNHLY, CDR2 FYNNEI. CDR3 length: 13 residues. V was clipped by 7 bases and J by 5 bases, with 14 bases between them. This CDR3 is CASIGGWRETQYF. The CDR3 nucleotides are TGTGCCAGCATCGGGGGCTGGAGGGAGACCCAGTACTTC.

The rearrangement uses TRBV14 and TRBJ2-7, with D possibly TRBD1 on 5 matching bases. V was pared by 0 bases and J by 5 bases, with 17 bases between. This CDR3 is 16 amino acids long. Germline V gives CDR1 SGHDN, CDR2 FVKESK. The DNA for the CDR3 is TGTGCCAGCAGCCAAGATTTAGGCAGGGTTTTTGACGAGCAGTACTTC. Translating it yields CASSQDLGRVFDEQYF.

CDR3 coding DNA: TGTGCCAGCAGTCACGGGACAGGTTGGGACGAGCAGTACTTC. It yields the protein CASSHGTGWDEQYF. The gene calls are TRBV6-5 and TRBJ2-7; TRBD1 matches at 8 bases. Germline CDR1 and CDR2: MNHEY and SVGAGI. V gave up 5 bases and J gave up 5 bases; unmatched junction bases: 8. The CDR3 totals 14 residues.

The sample holds one count of this clone. The V and J genes are TRBV9 and TRBJ1-3; D ambiguous. Germline V gene lookup returns CDR1 SGDLS and CDR2 YYNGEE. Trimming removed 4 bases from V and 0 bases from J, with 14 bases in between. The CDR3 totals 16 residues. The CDR3 here is CASSPHPGNSGNTIYF. In nucleotides, the CDR3 is TGTGCCAGCAGCCCTCACCCGGGAAACTCTGGAAACACCATATATTTT. The full variable domain, its missing parts supplied by reference TRBV9 and TRBJ1-3, is DSGVTQTPKHLITATGQRVTLRCSPRSGDLSVYWYQQSLDQGLQFLIQYYNGEERAKGNILERFSAQQFPDLHSELNLSSLELGDSALYFCASSPHPGNSGNTIYFGEGSWLTVV.

The chain recombines TRBV19 with TRBJ2-7, with TRBD2 matching 10 bases. The germline V gene encodes CDR1 LNHDA and CDR2 SQIVND (reference sequence). The CDR3 sequence is 15 residues long. Unmatched junction bases numbered 3, after V lost 4 bases and J lost 0 bases. The CDR3 is CASSSTSGASYEQYF. CDR3 DNA sequence: TGTGCCAGTAGTAGCACTAGCGGGGCCTCCTACGAGCAGTACTTC.

This sequence joins TRBV15 and TRBJ2-5, with TRBD1 identical over 9 bases. Trimming at V came to 5 bases and at J to 4 bases, leaving 11 bases not matched to a gene. This CDR3 has 16 residues. Germline assignment: CDR1 LNHNV and CDR2 YYDKDF (reference sequence). The CDR3, as DNA: TGTGCCACCAGCCGAACCGGGACAGGGTCGGCAGAGACCCAGTACTTC. It is translated as CATSRTGTGSAETQYF.

This clone was detected only a few times. The chain recombines TRBV28 with TRBJ1-5; D is undetermined. CDR1 and CDR2 from the germline V gene are MDHEN and SYDVKM. The CDR3 has 11 amino acids. V was trimmed by 5 bases and J by 9 bases, leaving 8 bases between them. For the CDR3, the DNA is TGTGCCAGCAGTGGTACGAGGCCCCAGCATTTT. Translation gives CASSGTRPQHF.

V gene TRBV6-5 combines with J gene TRBJ2-7, with 7 bases aligning to TRBD2. The V gene's germline CDR1 is MNHEY and CDR2 SVGAGI. V shed 7 bases, J shed 7 bases, and the junction held 4 bases outside the gene matches. The length of the CDR3 is 11 residues. The DNA of the CDR3 is TGTGCCAGCACGACAGCGGGAGAGCAGTACTTC. This sequence encodes CASTTAGEQYF.

With regard to this clone: Other DNA sequences in the same sample also yield this CDR3. The chain uses TRBV28 and TRBJ1-2; 7 bases match TRBD1. The CDR3 consists of 12 residues. J was trimmed by 4 bases and V by 8 bases; bases with no gene match: 4. Germline loops: CDR1 MDHEN, CDR2 SYDVKM. CDR3 sequence: CASRDSIYGYTF. The CDR3 coding sequence is TGTGCCAGCCGGGACAGTATCTATGGCTACACCTTC.

The genes are TRBV5-1 and TRBJ1-2; D is unclear. The CDR3 contains 14 residues. Trimming stripped 4 bases from V and 8 bases from J, with 18 bases between. Germline assignment: CDR1 SGHRS and CDR2 YFSETQ. CDR3 bases: TGCGCCAGCAGCCCCCGAAGGGAGGAAGGCGGCTACACCTTC. Translated, it gives CASSPRREEGGYTF.

V gene TRBV5-1 combines with J gene TRBJ2-7, with D unclear. The germline gives CDR1 SGHRS, CDR2 YFSETQ. The CDR3 has 13 amino acids. Trimming cost V 0 bases and J 7 bases, with 11 bases left between them. CDR3 amino acids: CASSLAPSREQYF. In DNA form, the CDR3 reads TGCGCCAGCAGCTTGGCCCCGTCCAGAGAGCAGTACTTC.

The rearrangement links TRBV6-5 to TRBJ1-1; D is uncertain. Trimming shortened V by 4 bases and J by 5 bases, and 14 bases separated the two germline ends. CDR3 size: 14 residues. Germline CDR1 MNHEY, CDR2 SVGAGI. CDR3 DNA sequence: TGTGCCAGCAGTTTGATAGGGATGAGGACTGAAGCTTTCTTT. This codes for CASSLIGMRTEAFF.

Note on this clone: Other DNA sequences in this sample translate to the same CDR3. The V and J genes are TRBV27 and TRBJ2-3, with D unresolved. The V gene's germline CDR1 is MNHEY and CDR2 SMNVEV (reference sequence). Trimming took off 3 bases at V and 6 bases at J, with 4 bases between the two ends. This CDR3 comprises 11 residues. This CDR3 reads CASSFQDTQYF. Here the CDR3 DNA reads TGTGCCAGCAGTTTTCAGGATACGCAGTATTTT.

This chain connects TRBV10-3 to TRBJ2-2, with TRBD2 matching over 8 bases. CDR3 size: 17 residues. Looked up from germline, CDR1 is ENHRY and CDR2 is SYGVKD. V lost 2 bases to trimming and J lost 7 bases; unmatched junction nucleotides: 12. DNA of the CDR3: TGTGCCATCAGTGAGAAGGTCCCGGGACTAGGGGTCGGGGAGCTGTTTTTT. Its protein product is CAISEKVPGLGVGELFF.